This T cell receptor beta chain stems from a study of post-analysis software for immune sequencing data. Study-wide findings and caveats: Relative to controls, patients had a few TRBV segments at higher frequency, with TRBV5-6, TRBV5-1 and TRBV20-1 among these.

Unique molecular identifiers were built into the TCR beta cDNA libraries. TCRdb recomputed calls from the PCR reads with MiXCR, one row per CDR3 protein. The data contain roughly 670,000 distinct CDR3 sequences, around 64% of them seen just once; the ten biggest clones take up around 11%. The CDR3 is 15 residues long. The V end was cut by 1 base, the J end by 7 bases, with 15 bases between. Germline values: CDR1 SGHKS, CDR2 YYEKEE (reference sequence). Note on this clonotype: The antigen is unknown.

The sequence was collected from a girl aged 2 to 9 with multiple sclerosis. The V call is TRBV5-5, the J call TRBJ1-5; perhaps TRBD1 as D (5 bases). The sequencing input was blood. The CDR3 DNA is TGTGCCAGCAGCTTGACCGGGGGGAGAGGGCAGCCCCAGCATTTT. Translating gives CASSLTGGRGQPQHF.